Shown below are 25 T cell receptor beta chains from a single sample sequenced in a study of blood T cells in healthy people across ages. Then a second PCR, running about 6 to 12 cycles, was carried out with a sample-barcoded 5' primer and a J-beta primer mix. MiXCR, run by TCRdb on the 5' RACE reads, gives a single entry per CDR3 protein. The data show approximately 600,000 distinct CDR3 sequences, roughly 53% seen once. The sequenced sample consisted of blood. Receptor source: a man aged 60 to 75 in good health.

Many counts were recorded for this clonotype. V gene TRBV24-1 combines with J gene TRBJ2-1; D unclear. The germline V gene has CDR1 KGHDR and CDR2 SFDVKD. V lost 5 bases to trimming and J lost 1 base, with 11 bases between them. This CDR3 comprises 15 residues. The CDR3 nucleotides are TGTGCCACCAGTGGGGGTCCTGTTTCCTACAATGAGCAGTTCTTC. Translating it yields CATSGGPVSYNEQFF.

In DNA form, the CDR3 reads TGCGCCAGCAGCTTGGAGAGTAACACCGGGGAGCTGTTTTTT. This codes for CASSLESNTGELFF. This rearrangement joins TRBV5-1 to TRBJ2-2; D gene ambiguous. The CDR3 length is 14 residues. V dropped 0 bases and J dropped 2 bases, with 5 bases sitting between them. Per germline, CDR1 SGHRS and CDR2 YFSETQ.

The chain has TRBV20-1 and TRBJ1-5; 7 nucleotides align to TRBD1. The CDR3 sequence is 14 residues long. V lost 4 bases, J lost 5 bases, and 8 bases stayed unmatched. The germline CDR1 and CDR2 sequences are DFQATT and SNEGSKA (reference sequence). CDR3 sequence reads: CSAIDDRVDQPQHF. For the CDR3, the DNA is TGCAGTGCTATCGATGACAGGGTGGATCAGCCCCAGCATTTT.

This clonotype was recorded once. The chain combines TRBV5-1 with TRBJ2-7, with D perhaps matching TRBD1 or TRBD2 (5 bases each). CDR1 is SGHRS, CDR2 YFSETQ, per germline. Deletions cut 8 bases from V and 0 bases from J, with 15 bases between. The CDR3 has 14 residues. The DNA of the CDR3 is TGCGCCAGTAACAACCCAGGGAGCTCCTACGAGCAGTACTTC. It specifies CASNNPGSSYEQYF.

V and J are TRBV6-2 or TRBV6-3 and TRBJ1-2; 7 bases line up with TRBD1. This CDR3 spans 16 amino acids. Germline V lookup: CDR1 MNHEY, CDR2 SVGEGT. V dropped 4 bases and J dropped 6; count of bases not matched to a gene: 14. The CDR3 loop is CASSSSSPAGGNGYTF. The CDR3 nucleotides read TGTGCCAGCAGTTCCTCCTCCCCAGCAGGGGGGAATGGCTACACCTTC.

In its sample, this clonotype was seen a few times. The J gene is TRBJ2-7, the V gene TRBV4-2; D is unclear. The length of the CDR3 is 14 residues. Germline lookup yields CDR1 LGHNA and CDR2 YNFKEQ. V was shortened by 0 bases and J by 4 bases, with 10 bases between the two germline ends. CDR3 DNA: TGTGCCAGCAGCCAAGATCGAAGTCGGTACGAGCAGTACTTC. This sequence encodes CASSQDRSRYEQYF.

V gene TRBV9 combines with J gene TRBJ2-5; the D gene is possibly TRBD1 (5 bases). The CDR3 is 17 residues long. Germline V gene sequence: CDR1 SGDLS, CDR2 YYNGEE. The germline V and J ends were trimmed by 0 bases and 2 bases, with 17 bases remaining between them. The CDR3 DNA reads as TGTGCCAGCAGCGTAGGCCCTCCTCAGGGTGCGCAAGAGACCCAGTACTTC. Protein sequence: CASSVGPPQGAQETQYF.

The CDR3: CASTTDRGRSTDTQYF. For the CDR3, the DNA is TGTGCCAGCACTACGGACAGGGGAAGAAGCACAGATACGCAGTATTTT. The V call is TRBV25-1, the J call TRBJ2-3, with 9 bases identical to TRBD1. The germline V gene has CDR1 MGHDK and CDR2 SYGVNS. After removal of 7 bases from V and 0 bases from J, the junction contained 8 bases not matched to a gene. The CDR3 is 16 residues long.

The chain couples TRBV10-3 to TRBJ2-7, with D perhaps assigned TRBD1 or TRBD2 (5 bases each). Trimming removed 2 bases from V and 5 bases from J, with 16 bases in between. The length of the CDR3 is 15 residues. Germline-derived CDR1 and CDR2 are ENHRY and SYGVKD. The CDR3 here is CAISEDGTSGDEQYF. The CDR3 bases are TGTGCCATCAGTGAGGACGGGACGTCCGGCGACGAGCAGTACTTC.

Only a few counts were recorded for this clonotype. V usage is TRBV6-1 and J usage is TRBJ1-1; D may be TRBD1 (6 bases). Trimming removed 4 bases from V and 3 bases from J, with 9 bases in between. This CDR3 comprises 13 residues. Germline V CDR1 and CDR2: MNHNS, SASEGT. The CDR3, as DNA: TGTGCCAGCAGTGCCCGACAGGACACTGAAGCTTTCTTT. The encoded protein is CASSARQDTEAFF.

The chain uses TRBV5-1 and TRBJ2-4; D is perhaps TRBD2 (6 bases). The germline CDR1 and CDR2 sequences are SGHRS and YFSETQ. This CDR3 region has 12 residues. V was trimmed by 4 bases and J by 8 bases, leaving 10 bases between them. CDR3 region: CASSPWGDIQYF. In DNA form, the CDR3 reads TGCGCCAGCAGCCCTTGGGGGGACATTCAGTACTTC. Full variable domain (missing parts from reference TRBV5-1 and TRBJ2-4): KAGVTQTPRYLIKTRGQQVTLSCSPISGHRSVSWYQQTPGQGLQFLFEYFSETQRNKGNFPGRFSGRQFSNSRSEMNVSTLELGDSALYLCASSPWGDIQYFGAGTRLSVL.

The chain has TRBV7-7 and TRBJ2-5, with D maybe TRBD1 (5 bases). The CDR3 consists of 15 residues. V was cut by 3 bases and J by 1 base, with 12 bases left in between. The germline CDR1 and CDR2 sequences are SSHAT and FNYEAQ (reference sequence). The DNA of the CDR3 is TGTGCCAGCAGCTTCACAGGTCCACCCCAAGAGACCCAGTACTTC. Its protein product is CASSFTGPPQETQYF.

A few counts support this clonotype. The chain joins TRBV5-6 to TRBJ2-7; no clear D. The V end lost 1 base, the J end lost 2 bases, and 7 bases lay between the germline ends. The CDR3 contains 13 residues. Germline CDR1 and CDR2: SGHDT and YYEEEE. In nucleotides, the CDR3 is TGTGCCAGCAGCTTGTACGGCGCCTACGAGCAGTACTTC. The encoded protein is CASSLYGAYEQYF.

The sample holds one count of this clonotype. This chain joins TRBV18 and TRBJ1-6, with 7 positions matching TRBD1. This CDR3 comprises 15 residues. J lost 5 bases, V lost 2 bases, and 3 bases had no gene match. In germline, CDR1 is KGHSH, CDR2 LQKENI. CDR3 in DNA: TGTGCCAGCTCACCAGGGACAGCTGATAATTCACCCCTCCACTTT. Its protein product is CASSPGTADNSPLHF. The full variable domain, in which reference TRBV18 and TRBJ1-6 provide the parts outside the CDR3, is NAGVMQNPRHLVRRRGQEARLRCSPMKGHSHVYWYRQLPEEGLKFMVYLQKENIIDESGMPKERFSAEFPKEGPSILRIQQVVRGDSAAYFCASSPGTADNSPLHFGNGTRLTVT.

This clonotype was counted only a few times. The chain links TRBV7-9 to TRBJ2-7, with D uncertain. With 6 bases removed from V and 0 bases from J, the gap between germline ends came to 12 bases. CDR3 size: 14 residues. CDR1 and CDR2 from the germline V gene are SEHNR and FQNEAQ (reference sequence). Written as DNA, the CDR3 is TGTGCCAGCAGTATGGCCGGGCTCTCCTACGAGCAGTACTTC. This gives the protein CASSMAGLSYEQYF.

This chain uses TRBV6-2 or TRBV6-3 with TRBJ1-1, with D possibly matching TRBD1 (5 bases). V shed 5 bases and J shed 1 base, with 8 bases lying between them. Per germline, CDR1 MNHEY and CDR2 SVGEGT. CDR3 length: 13 residues. CDR3 bases: TGTGCCAGCAGTGGGACGGAGAACACTGAAGCTTTCTTT. Translating gives CASSGTENTEAFF.

CDR3 in DNA: TGTGCCAGCAGCTTCGTCTCGGGACACGCGTACCAAGAGACCCAGTACTTC. This codes for CASSFVSGHAYQETQYF. V gene TRBV5-6 combines with J gene TRBJ2-5; D might be TRBD1 (6 bases). Deletions cut 2 bases from V and 0 bases from J, with 17 bases between. Germline assignment: CDR1 SGHDT and CDR2 YYEEEE. CDR3 length equals 17 residues.

The chain carries TRBV7-2 and TRBJ1-5; D might be TRBD1 (5 bases). Germline loops: CDR1 SGHTA, CDR2 FQGNSA. CDR3 length: 16 residues. Trimming left V 5 bases short and J 4 bases short, with 18 bases between. The CDR3 region is CASSQLGGATNQPQHF. Written as DNA, the CDR3 is TGTGCCAGCAGCCAATTAGGCGGGGCAACAAATCAGCCCCAGCATTTT.

As DNA, the CDR3 is TGCAGCGTTGAATCGGGATGGAATGAGCAGTTCTTC. It translates to CSVESGWNEQFF. The chain links TRBV29-1 to TRBJ2-1; tentative D call: TRBD2 (5 bases). The germline gives CDR1 SQVTM, CDR2 ANQGSEA. The CDR3 is 12 amino acids. V lost 2 bases, J lost 7 bases, and 9 bases lay in between.

This clonotype was recorded once. The chain combines TRBV7-2 with TRBJ2-1; 8 bases map to TRBD1. The CDR3 runs 16 residues. CDR1 and CDR2 (germline): SGHTA, FQGNSA. Trimming removed 1 base from V and 6 bases from J; junction bases left unmatched: 8. The CDR3 region has the DNA TGTGCCAGCAGCTTAGGGGTTAGGACAGGGATCAATGAGCAGTTCTTC. It yields the protein CASSLGVRTGINEQFF.

This clonotype was detected only once. The CDR3 region is CASSHRTGPAVYGYTF. In DNA, the CDR3 is TGTGCCAGCAGCCATCGGACAGGTCCGGCGGTATATGGCTACACCTTC. This chain connects TRBV3-1 to TRBJ1-2, with 7 bases fitting TRBD1. The V and J ends lost 3 bases and 5 bases, in that order; junction bases with no gene match: 12. The CDR3 is 16 amino acids. CDR1 and CDR2 (germline): LGHDT, YNNKEL (reference sequence). Full variable domain (missing parts from reference TRBV3-1 and TRBJ1-2): DTAVSQTPKYLVTQMGNDKSIKCEQNLGHDTMYWYKQDSKKFLKIMFSYNNKELIINETVPNRFSPKSPDKAHLNLHINSLELGDSAVYFCASSHRTGPAVYGYTFGSGTRLTVV.

The rearrangement uses TRBV18 and TRBJ1-2; D unclear. The CDR3 runs 14 residues. Germline V gene lookup returns CDR1 KGHSH and CDR2 LQKENI. V gave up 5 bases and J gave up 1 base, with 11 bases separating them. DNA for the CDR3: TGTGCCAGCTCATACTCCGGGGATAACTATGGCTACACCTTC. Translating it yields CASSYSGDNYGYTF. The complete variable domain, with remaining parts taken from reference TRBV18 and TRBJ1-2, reads NAGVMQNPRHLVRRRGQEARLRCSPMKGHSHVYWYRQLPEEGLKFMVYLQKENIIDESGMPKERFSAEFPKEGPSILRIQQVVRGDSAAYFCASSYSGDNYGYTFGSGTRLTVV.

The chain combines TRBV4-1 with TRBJ1-1; 7 bases match TRBD1. V shed 8 bases and J 1 base; nucleotides not matched to a gene: 10. Germline CDR1 MGHRA, CDR2 YSYEKL. This CDR3 is 15 amino acids long. The CDR3 reads CASLGGGGWNTEAFF. The CDR3 coding sequence is TGCGCCAGCCTGGGGGGAGGGGGCTGGAACACTGAAGCTTTCTTT.

The J gene is TRBJ2-5, the V gene TRBV7-6; 10 bases fit TRBD1. Trimming at V came to 4 bases and at J to 5 bases, leaving 7 bases not matched to a gene. The CDR3 consists of 15 residues. Per germline, CDR1 SGHVS and CDR2 FNYEAQ. As DNA, the CDR3 is TGTGCCAGCAGCTCAGGACAGGGGGGGACGGAGACCCAGTACTTC. Translated, it gives CASSSGQGGTETQYF. Together with reference TRBV7-6 and TRBJ2-5, the CDR3 gives the full variable domain: GAGVSQSPRYKVTKRGQDVALRCDPISGHVSLYWYRQALGQGPEFLTYFNYEAQQDKSGLPNDRFSAERPEGSISTLTIQRTEQRDSAMYRCASSSGQGGTETQYFGPGTRLLVL.

The chain combines TRBV27 with TRBJ1-2, with D perhaps TRBD1 (5 bases). Per germline, CDR1 MNHEY and CDR2 SMNVEV (reference sequence). The CDR3 has 14 amino acids. V lost 1 base to trimming and J lost 5 bases, with 11 bases between them. The CDR3 nucleotides are TGTGCCAGCAGTTTATATCCAGGGTTGTATGGCTACACCTTC. Protein product: CASSLYPGLYGYTF.